This T cell receptor beta chain was recovered during a study of T cells in Graves' hyperthyroidism and ophthalmopathy. Study-wide background: Blood was drawn when the patient was first diagnosed and still untreated.

Only one count was recorded for this clonotype. A much larger clone differs by one base, so this may be a read error. Uncontrolled infection, other autoimmune disease, pregnancy or lactation led to exclusion. The germline gives CDR1 SGHRS, CDR2 YFSETQ. Trimming removed 5 bases at V and 4 bases at J, with 12 bases between. This CDR3 comprises 13 residues. Amplification of TCR beta CDR3 regions was performed using RNA transcripts as template. The primer set for the first-round RT-PCR of the TCR CDR3 was HTBI. TCRdb analysed the multiplex PCR reads with MiXCR anew, one entry per CDR3 protein. The data hold around 400,000 distinct CDR3 sequences, with around a quarter observed a single time.

This TCR was recovered from a man between 45 and 60 years old with Graves' hyperthyroidism. V usage is TRBV5-1 and J usage is TRBJ1-1, with D unresolved. Sequencing input: blood. CDR3 nucleotides: TGCGCCAGCAGGCTGAATATGAGCACTGAAGCTTTCTTT. Encoded protein: CASRLNMSTEAFF. Using reference TRBV5-1 and TRBJ1-1 for the parts outside the CDR3, the full variable domain is KAGVTQTPRYLIKTRGQQVTLSCSPISGHRSVSWYQQTPGQGLQFLFEYFSETQRNKGNFPGRFSGRQFSNSRSEMNVSTLELGDSALYLCASRLNMSTEAFFGQGTRLTVV.